This TCR beta chain is from a study of technical replicates of blood from a handful of donors. Assay used: immunoSEQ multiplex PCR; TCRdb lists only in-frame clones, some missing. The sample yields almost 85,000 clones, around 97% seen once. The sample taken for sequencing was T cells isolated from PBMCs. This clonotype was obtained from a human donor in good health.

The CDR3 DNA reads TGCGCCAGCAGCCAAGATGAGGGGGCGGATGGCTACACCTTC. Translating it yields CASSQDEGADGYTF. The chain uses TRBV4-1 and TRBJ1-2, with 7 bases lining up with TRBD1. The CDR3 length is 14 residues. Germline values: CDR1 MGHRA, CDR2 YSYEKL. V shed 0 bases, J shed 6 bases, and the junction held 4 bases outside the gene matches.